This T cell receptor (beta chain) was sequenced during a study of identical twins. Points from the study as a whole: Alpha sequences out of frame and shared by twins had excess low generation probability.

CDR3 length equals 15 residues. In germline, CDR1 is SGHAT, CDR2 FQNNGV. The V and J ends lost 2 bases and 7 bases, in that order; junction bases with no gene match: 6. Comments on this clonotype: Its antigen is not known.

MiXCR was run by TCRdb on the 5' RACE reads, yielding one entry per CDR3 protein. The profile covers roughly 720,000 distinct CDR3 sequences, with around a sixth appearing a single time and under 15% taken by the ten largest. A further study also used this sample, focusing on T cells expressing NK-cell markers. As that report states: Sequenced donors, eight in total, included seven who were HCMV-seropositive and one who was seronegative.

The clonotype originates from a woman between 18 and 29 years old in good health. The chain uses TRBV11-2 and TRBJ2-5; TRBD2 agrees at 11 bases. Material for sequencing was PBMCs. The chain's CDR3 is CASSLQLAGAGTQYF. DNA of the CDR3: TGTGCCAGCAGCTTACAACTAGCGGGGGCCGGGACCCAGTACTTC.